These 19 T cell receptor beta chains were sequenced from one sample in a study of T cell responses to AZD1222 COVID-19 vaccine. Generated by immunoSEQ multiplex PCR, the TCRdb table keeps only in-frame clones and is missing some. The sample shows 100,000 to 150,000 clones, approximately 89% of them seen only once. The starting material was peripheral blood, obtained on day 0 of AZD1222 vaccination. The source is an adult in good health.

The V call is TRBV29-1, the J call TRBJ1-1, with a tentative D call TRBD1 (6 bases). In germline, CDR1 is SQVTM, CDR2 ANQGSEA. This CDR3 has 15 residues. V lost 8 bases, J lost 0 bases, and 19 bases lay in between. Here the CDR3 DNA reads TGCAGCATCCGACGAGGGACACTCATGAACACTGAAGCTTTCTTT. This gives the protein CSIRRGTLMNTEAFF.

The chain joins TRBV27 to TRBJ2-2, with D tentatively TRBD1 (6 bases). The V end lost 5 bases, the J end lost 3 bases, and 16 bases lay between the germline ends. CDR3 length: 16 amino acids. CDR1 is MNHEY, CDR2 SMNVEV, per germline (reference sequence). CDR3 residues: CASSPNSGEYTGELFF. DNA for the CDR3: TGTGCCAGCAGTCCGAATTCAGGGGAATACACCGGGGAGCTGTTTTTT.

The gene calls are TRBV28 and TRBJ2-2; weak D call: TRBD1 (5 bases). Germline CDR1 MDHEN, CDR2 SYDVKM. This CDR3 spans 15 amino acids. Trimming left V 6 bases short and J 2 bases short, with 13 bases between. CDR3 region: CASREQGSNTGELFF. The CDR3 DNA is TGTGCCAGCAGGGAGCAGGGCAGTAACACCGGGGAGCTGTTTTTT.

The V gene is TRBV14, the J gene TRBJ1-2; the D is unclear. The CDR3 loop spans 15 amino acids. Germline V gene data show CDR1 as SGHDN and CDR2 as FVKESK. Deletions cut 0 bases from V and 3 bases from J, with 11 bases between. The CDR3 loop reads CASSQEGGNDYGYTF. The CDR3 nucleotides are TGTGCCAGCAGCCAAGAAGGAGGGAACGACTATGGCTACACCTTC.

The rearrangement joins TRBV10-1 to TRBJ2-3; TRBD1 is a possible D gene (6 bases). Germline V CDR1 and CDR2: WNHNN, SYGVQD (reference sequence). CDR3 size: 11 residues. In nucleotides, the CDR3 is TGCGCAGAAGCAGGGGCAGATACGCAGTATTTT. It codes for CAEAGADTQYF.

The J gene is TRBJ1-5, the V gene TRBV18; 11 nucleotides agree with TRBD1. The CDR3 extends over 19 amino acids. Per germline, CDR1 KGHSH and CDR2 LQKENI. Losses at the gene ends were 3 bases for V and 3 bases for J; bases not matched to a gene: 13. CDR3 nucleotide sequence: TGTGCCAGCTCACCGCCCCGGACAGGGGGCCCCAAGGCCAATCAGCCCCAGCATTTT. As protein: CASSPPRTGGPKANQPQHF.

This clone was counted only a few times. The CDR3 DNA sequence: TGTGCCACCAGTGCCGCAGACAGGATCTATGGCTACACCTTC. This gives the protein CATSAADRIYGYTF. The chain has TRBV24-1 and TRBJ1-2, with D perhaps matching TRBD1 (6 bases). This CDR3 spans 14 amino acids. In germline, CDR1 is KGHDR, CDR2 SFDVKD. V lost 5 bases to trimming and J lost 4 bases, with 13 bases between them.

This sequence joins TRBV2 and TRBJ1-5; D remains unclear. The CDR3 runs to 15 residues. Per the germline V gene, CDR1 is SNHLY and CDR2 is FYNNEI. With 1 base removed from V and 1 base from J, the gap between germline ends came to 8 bases. The CDR3 DNA reads as TGTGCCAGCAGTGAAGGGAGGGCGAGCAATCAGCCCCAGCATTTT. Translating gives CASSEGRASNQPQHF.

This clone was recorded once. The chain carries TRBV5-6 and TRBJ2-7; D not resolved. Germline V gives CDR1 SGHDT, CDR2 YYEEEE. With 0 bases removed from V and 0 bases from J, the gap between germline ends came to 7 bases. The CDR3 is 14 residues long. The chain's CDR3 is CASSLGLLSYEQYF. The DNA of the CDR3 is TGTGCCAGCAGCTTGGGTCTACTCTCCTACGAGCAGTACTTC.

The rearrangement joins TRBV11-2 to TRBJ2-3; D remains unclear. The CDR3 covers 15 residues. V was pared by 0 bases and J by 1 base, with 8 bases between. The V gene's germline CDR1 is SGHAT and CDR2 FQNNGV. DNA of the CDR3: TGTGCCAGCAGCTTAGAGGTGTTCCGCACAGATACGCAGTATTTT. It yields the protein CASSLEVFRTDTQYF.

The genes are TRBV28 and TRBJ1-1, with D possibly matching TRBD1 (5 bases). The CDR3 extends over 13 amino acids. The V gene lost 6 bases and the J gene lost 4 bases, with 12 bases spanning the gap. CDR1 MDHEN and CDR2 SYDVKM come from the germline V gene. Written as DNA, the CDR3 is TGTGCCAGCAGAAACCGGGGCCTCACTGAAGCTTTCTTT. This translates into CASRNRGLTEAFF. Full variable domain (outside the CDR3, taken from reference TRBV28 and TRBJ1-1): DVKVTQSSRYLVKRTGEKVFLECVQDMDHENMFWYRQDPGLGLRLIYFSYDVKMKEKGDIPEGYSVSREKKERFSLILESASTNQTSMYLCASRNRGLTEAFFGQGTRLTVV.

The chain has TRBV5-1 and TRBJ2-1; 7 nucleotides align to TRBD2. Germline V gene lookup returns CDR1 SGHRS and CDR2 YFSETQ. The CDR3 length is 16 residues. V lost 0 bases, J lost 2 bases, and 5 bases stayed unmatched. The CDR3 loop reads CASSLDPGGPYNEQFF. The CDR3 DNA reads as TGCGCCAGCAGCTTGGATCCGGGGGGTCCCTACAATGAGCAGTTCTTC.

The rearrangement uses TRBV6-5 and TRBJ2-1, with TRBD2 matching over 10 bases. Germline CDR1 and CDR2: MNHEY and SVGAGI. V shed 4 bases, J shed 7 bases, and the junction held 7 bases outside the gene matches. The CDR3 spans 15 residues. The CDR3 DNA reads as TGTGCCAGCAGTTCCCGGCCTAGCGGGAGTAATGAGCAGTTCTTC. The encoded protein is CASSSRPSGSNEQFF.

The chain joins TRBV2 to TRBJ1-2; the D gene is possibly TRBD1 (6 bases). Looked up from germline, CDR1 is SNHLY and CDR2 is FYNNEI. This CDR3 region has 13 residues. V was trimmed by 8 bases and J by 5 bases, leaving 15 bases between them. CDR3 protein: CASGGQSRYGYTF. The CDR3 DNA is TGTGCCAGCGGAGGACAGTCGAGGTATGGCTACACCTTC.

The chain is built from TRBV30 and TRBJ2-3; D is possibly TRBD2 (5 bases). V lost 2 bases, J lost 1 base, and 10 bases lay in between. From germline, CDR1 is GTSNPN and CDR2 SVGIG (reference sequence). CDR3 length: 14 amino acids. CDR3 nucleotides: TGTGCCTGGAGTCCCGATAGCGGCACAGATACGCAGTATTTT. Protein sequence: CAWSPDSGTDTQYF. The full variable domain, with the rest looked up from reference TRBV30 and TRBJ2-3, is SQTIHQWPATLVQPVGSPLSLECTVEGTSNPNLYWYRQAAGRGLQLLFYSVGIGQISSEVPQNLSASRPQDRQFILSSKKLLLSDSGFYLCAWSPDSGTDTQYFGPGTRLTVL.

The V and J genes are TRBV12-3 or TRBV12-4 and TRBJ1-2; D not certain. V lost 1 base and J lost 8, with 11 bases in between. The CDR3 totals 13 residues. Here the CDR3 DNA reads TGTGCCAGCAGTTTAGTTCTAGGAGGAGGCTACACCTTC. As protein: CASSLVLGGGYTF.

The chain recombines TRBV11-2 with TRBJ2-7, with D possibly TRBD2 on 5 matching bases. Trimming removed 1 base at V and 3 bases at J, with 7 bases between. Germline values: CDR1 SGHAT, CDR2 FQNNGV. CDR3 length: 13 amino acids. CDR3 nucleotide sequence: TGTGCCAGCAGCTTAGTAGAGGGCTACGAGCAGTACTTC. Protein product: CASSLVEGYEQYF.

The chain couples TRBV7-9 to TRBJ1-5; 11 nucleotides line up with TRBD1. The junction had 12 bases not matched to a gene; V was cut back by 4 bases and J by 4 bases. Germline CDR1 is SEHNR and CDR2 is FQNEAQ (reference sequence). The CDR3 runs 18 residues. Written as DNA, the CDR3 is TGTGCCAGCAGCTGTCGGGACAGGGGGATCTCATATAATCAGCCCCAGCATTTT. Its translation: CASSCRDRGISYNQPQHF.

The chain uses TRBV30 and TRBJ1-5, with TRBD1 identical over 7 bases. The germline CDR1 and CDR2 sequences are GTSNPN and SVGIG (reference sequence). The CDR3 has 16 residues. Trimming at V came to 1 base and at J to 0 bases, leaving 6 bases not matched to a gene. The CDR3 loop is CAWSATGAYSNQPQHF. The DNA for the CDR3 is TGTGCCTGGAGTGCTACAGGGGCGTATAGCAATCAGCCCCAGCATTTT.